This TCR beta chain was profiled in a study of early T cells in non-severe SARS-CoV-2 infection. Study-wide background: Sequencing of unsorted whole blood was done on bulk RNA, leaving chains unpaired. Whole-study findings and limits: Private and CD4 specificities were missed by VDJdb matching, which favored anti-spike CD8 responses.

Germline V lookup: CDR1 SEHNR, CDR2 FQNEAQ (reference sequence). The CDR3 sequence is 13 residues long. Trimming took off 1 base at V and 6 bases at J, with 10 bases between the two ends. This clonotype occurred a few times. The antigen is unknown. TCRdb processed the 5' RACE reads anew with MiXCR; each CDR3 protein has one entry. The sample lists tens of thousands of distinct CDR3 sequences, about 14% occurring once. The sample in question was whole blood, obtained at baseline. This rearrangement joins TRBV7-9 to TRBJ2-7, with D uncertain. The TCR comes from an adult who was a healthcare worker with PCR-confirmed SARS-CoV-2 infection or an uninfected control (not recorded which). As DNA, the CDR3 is TGTGCCAGCAGCTTAGATGGGGTCGGCGAGCAGTACTTC. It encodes CASSLDGVGEQYF.